Detailed here is one T cell receptor beta chain. Antigen unknown. Naive, central memory, regulatory and stem cell-like memory cells within the CD4+ compartment were sorted using CD45RO/CCR7/CD25/CD127/CD95/CD27. V lost 5 bases and J 7 bases, leaving 21 bases between the germline ends. Germline V CDR1 and CDR2: SGHTA, FQGNSA. The CDR3 sequence is 16 residues long. This record comes from a study of beta chain features in type 1 diabetes. Turning to the study itself: Cell yields, age and gender were similar between patients and healthy donors. General study points: It was not settled here whether HLA type affects TCRB rearrangement. Cells with high TCR expression could be over-represented when cDNA is sequenced.

What was sequenced were expressed TCRB transcripts, since all of the isolated RNA had been reverse transcribed. Generated by immunoSEQ multiplex PCR, the TCRdb table keeps only in-frame clones and is missing some. Of hundreds of thousands of clones in the sample, about a sixth were seen once. The chain uses TRBV7-2 and TRBJ2-1; the D gene is possibly TRBD1 (6 bases). This receptor was identified in a young man in good health. The sequencing input was naive CD4+ T cells from blood. CDR3 sequence reads: CASSDRQTGTQNEQFF. CDR3 DNA sequence: TGTGCCAGCAGCGATCGACAGACAGGCACCCAGAATGAGCAGTTCTTC.